The source of this TCR beta chain is a study of blood T cell repertoires in COVID-19. Overall study context: Samples representing acute and convalescent COVID-19 were sourced from the United States, Italy and Spain. Nucleic acid was either cDNA or gDNA, and it came from T cells, B-cell-depleted T cells, or PBMCs.

CDR1 is WNHNN and CDR2 is SYGVQD in the germline V gene (reference sequence). The V gene lost 6 bases and the J gene lost 7 bases, with 12 bases spanning the gap. CDR3 length: 13 residues. Method: immunoSEQ multiplex PCR; TCRdb's copy keeps in-frame clones and lacks some. The sample shows 120,000 or so clones, about 79% of them seen only once. The sample comprised peripheral blood. This clonotype was sampled from a woman aged 45 to 65 with acute or convalescent COVID-19. The V gene is TRBV10-1, the J gene TRBJ2-2; D remains ambiguous. Here the CDR3 reads CASRAIVGGELFF. CDR3 sequence (DNA): TGCGCCAGCAGAGCTATCGTTGGCGGGGAGCTGTTTTTT.